This passage covers 21 T cell receptor beta chains from one sample sequenced in a study of T-cell reconstitution after alpha-beta-depleted transplantation in children (dated by TCRdb to 2016 to 2017). Library prep was done by PCR. These reads were obtained on an Illumina HiSeq 2500. TCR libraries were prepared with molecular barcoding, using unique molecular identifiers to normalize TCRbeta repertoire quantification. TCRdb reprocessed the public reads (quality trimming at Q25 with fastp, clone calling with MiXCR) and kept in-frame beta chains. Each entry merges the rows of one CDR3 protein and shows their most common DNA and genes. A total of around 380,000 distinct CDR3 sequences appear in this sample, about 11% of them only once. Over 4.5% of the sample comes from the top ten. The sequences come from PBMCs from the stem cell graft donor, collected from the stem cell graft. These receptors were obtained from a human donor who donated a stem cell graft to a child with acute myeloid leukemia.

This clonotype was seen many times. The chain carries TRBV4-1 and TRBJ1-4; D ambiguous. The germline CDR1 and CDR2 sequences are MGHRA and YSYEKL. V lost 4 bases, J lost 4 bases, and 7 bases lay in between. The CDR3 extends over 13 amino acids. Written as DNA, the CDR3 is TGCGCCAGCAGCCTACTGATTAATGAAAAACTGTTTTTT. Its protein product is CASSLLINEKLFF.

This clonotype was counted a few times. This chain joins TRBV7-9 and TRBJ2-3; no clear D gene. V lost 2 bases and J 7 bases, leaving 4 bases between the germline ends. Germline V gene data show CDR1 as SEHNR and CDR2 as FQNEAQ (reference sequence). This CDR3 is built from 11 residues. CDR3 coding DNA: TGTGCCAGCAGCTTAAAGAATACGCAGTATTTT. This sequence encodes CASSLKNTQYF.

This clonotype was found a few times. The rearrangement links TRBV11-2 to TRBJ1-6, with D perhaps matching TRBD1 (6 bases). V was cut by 2 bases and J by 8 bases, with 31 bases left in between. The CDR3 is 21 residues long. Per the germline V gene, CDR1 is SGHAT and CDR2 is FQNNGV. The CDR3 sequence is CASSLFVMWGQGWDWDSPLHF. The CDR3 DNA reads TGTGCCAGCAGCTTATTTGTTATGTGGGGGCAGGGTTGGGATTGGGATTCACCCCTCCACTTT.

This rearrangement joins TRBV5-1 to TRBJ1-4, with 10 bases that match TRBD1. This CDR3 region has 19 residues. Unmatched junction bases numbered 14, after V lost 4 bases and J lost 2 bases. Germline V gene sequence: CDR1 SGHRS, CDR2 YFSETQ. The CDR3 loop is CASSITPGQGIVTNEKLFF. The CDR3 coding sequence is TGCGCCAGCAGCATTACCCCGGGACAGGGGATTGTGACTAATGAAAAACTGTTTTTT.

This clonotype was observed a handful of times. The rearrangement links TRBV20-1 to TRBJ2-7; the D gene is possibly TRBD1 (7 bases). This CDR3 is 11 amino acids long. Germline CDR1 and CDR2: DFQATT and SNEGSKA (reference sequence). The CDR3 DNA sequence: TGCAGGGCGGGACAGTCGGTCGAGCAGTACGTC. It yields the protein CRAGQSVEQYV.

The table lists this clonotype with a few counts. The chain couples TRBV6-5 to TRBJ1-4, with 11 bases that match TRBD1. The CDR3 is made up of 18 amino acids. CDR1 is MNHEY, CDR2 SVGAGI, per germline. V was pared by 4 bases and J by 0 bases, with 7 bases of the junction left unmatched. The CDR3 region is CASSLGQGGLATNEKLFF. CDR3 nucleotide sequence: TGTGCCAGCAGTTTGGGACAGGGGGGCCTTGCAACTAATGAAAAACTGTTTTTT.

A remark on this clonotype: Being one base from a much bigger clone, this may be a read error. The chain is built from TRBV5-1 and TRBJ1-1; TRBD1 agrees at 8 bases. In germline, CDR1 is SGHRS, CDR2 YFSETQ. The CDR3 spans 16 residues. As DNA, the CDR3 is TGCTCCAGCAGCCTATACCCGGGACAGGAGAACACTGAAGCTTTCTTT. Amino acids: CSSSLYPGQENTEAFF.

V usage is TRBV7-6 and J usage is TRBJ2-2; 7 bases match TRBD1. J gave up 4 bases and V 4 bases, and 12 bases lay outside the gene matches. The length of the CDR3 is 17 residues. The germline CDR1 and CDR2 sequences are SGHVS and FNYEAQ. The CDR3 DNA reads as TGTGCCAGCAGCTGGCCCCGAGACAGGGCCCGCACCGGGGAGCTGTTTTTT. Protein product: CASSWPRDRARTGELFF.

This chain joins TRBV30 and TRBJ1-2; the D gene is possibly TRBD1 (5 bases). This CDR3 comprises 15 residues. V gave up 0 bases and J gave up 1 base, with 12 bases separating them. Germline V gene lookup returns CDR1 GTSNPN and CDR2 SVGIG (reference sequence). CDR3 in amino acids: CAWSVPDRNNYGYTF. Here the CDR3 DNA reads TGTGCCTGGAGTGTACCCGACAGAAATAACTATGGCTACACCTTC.

The chain has TRBV11-2 and TRBJ2-3, with 11 bases that match TRBD2. V lost 1 base and J lost 2; bases outside the gene matches: 8. Germline loops: CDR1 SGHAT, CDR2 FQNNGV. The CDR3 covers 18 residues. CDR3 in amino acids: CASSLVLAGEAITDTQYF. CDR3 DNA sequence: TGTGCCAGCAGCTTAGTACTAGCGGGAGAGGCGATCACAGATACGCAGTATTTT.

This clonotype was detected a few times. The chain uses TRBV29-1 and TRBJ2-1, with 11 bases that match TRBD2. V lost 4 bases, J lost 6 bases, and 2 bases stayed unmatched. Germline CDR1 is SQVTM and CDR2 is ANQGSEA. This CDR3 region has 13 residues. The CDR3 DNA is TGCAGCGTTGTAGCGGGGGGGTCCAATGAGCAGTTCTTC. Amino acid sequence: CSVVAGGSNEQFF.

The chain has TRBV4-3 and TRBJ1-2, with D tentatively TRBD1 (6 bases). V was cut by 2 bases and J by 10 bases, with 17 bases left in between. Per the germline V gene, CDR1 is LGHNA and CDR2 is YSLEER. The CDR3 has 14 amino acids. As DNA, the CDR3 is TGCGCCAGCAGCCAAAAATGGGACACGGGGACCTACACCTTC. It codes for CASSQKWDTGTYTF.

The chain joins TRBV7-2 to TRBJ2-5; the D call may be TRBD1 or TRBD2 (5 bases each). V was clipped by 1 base and J by 0 bases, with 12 bases between them. The CDR3 totals 16 residues. CDR1 SGHTA and CDR2 FQGNSA come from the germline V gene. Here the CDR3 reads CASSLEGPINQETQYF. The CDR3 DNA reads TGTGCCAGCAGCTTAGAGGGACCGATTAACCAAGAGACCCAGTACTTC.

The rearrangement links TRBV20-1 to TRBJ2-1; the D gene is possibly TRBD2 (6 bases). Germline CDR1 is DFQATT and CDR2 is SNEGSKA (reference sequence). V gave up 3 bases and J gave up 2 bases, with 11 bases separating them. The CDR3 is 14 amino acids. The CDR3 sequence: CSASFAGPYNEQFF. CDR3 sequence (DNA): TGCAGTGCTAGTTTTGCGGGGCCCTACAATGAGCAGTTCTTC.

This clonotype was recorded a few times. This chain connects TRBV20-1 to TRBJ2-7; 9 bases match TRBD2. CDR3 length: 15 residues. Trimming took 2 bases from V and 2 from J; bases not matched to a gene: 7. Germline V gene data show CDR1 as DFQATT and CDR2 as SNEGSKA (reference sequence). The CDR3 loop reads CSARKGTSRTYEQYF. The CDR3 DNA follows: TGCAGTGCTAGAAAAGGGACTAGCAGGACCTACGAGCAGTACTTC.

This clonotype turned up a few times. This chain links TRBV29-1 with TRBJ2-3; D is uncertain. The V gene's germline CDR1 is SQVTM and CDR2 ANQGSEA. This CDR3 has 12 amino acids. The germline V and J ends were trimmed by 5 bases and 2 bases, with 8 bases remaining between them. In DNA form, the CDR3 reads TGCAGCGTTTCGGAAACCACAGATACGCAGTATTTT. Its translation: CSVSETTDTQYF.

This clonotype was detected a few times. This chain uses TRBV2 with TRBJ1-2; 7 nucleotides match TRBD1. V gave up 5 bases and J gave up 6 bases; unmatched junction bases: 6. Germline V gene data show CDR1 as SNHLY and CDR2 as FYNNEI. The CDR3 length is 13 residues. The CDR3 spells CASSRDREDGYTF. The CDR3 DNA reads TGTGCCAGCAGTCGAGACAGGGAAGATGGCTACACCTTC.

The rearrangement uses TRBV4-3 and TRBJ1-5, with TRBD1 matching over 7 bases. V shed 4 bases and J 3 bases; nucleotides not matched to a gene: 6. CDR1 is LGHNA and CDR2 is YSLEER in the germline V gene. This CDR3 comprises 15 residues. The CDR3 region is CASSLTGQLNQPQHF. CDR3 DNA: TGCGCCAGCAGCCTGACGGGACAGCTCAATCAGCCCCAGCATTTT.

This clonotype was seen a handful of times. The gene calls are TRBV12-3 or TRBV12-4 and TRBJ1-5; unclear D gene. The CDR3 totals 14 residues. With 3 bases removed from V and 6 bases from J, the gap between germline ends came to 12 bases. The CDR3 sequence: CASSFRGKGQPQHF. CDR3 sequence (DNA): TGTGCCAGCAGTTTCAGAGGTAAAGGTCAGCCCCAGCATTTT.

The table lists this clonotype with a few counts. V gene TRBV12-3 or TRBV12-4 combines with J gene TRBJ2-5; TRBD2 might be the D (6 bases). This CDR3 spans 18 amino acids. The ends were cut back, 7 bases at V and 0 bases at J, with 24 bases in the middle. The CDR3 coding sequence is TGTGCCAGCAACGTCCGGGGGTTGCTGGGGCGCTACCAAGAGACCCAGTACTTC. Translated: CASNVRGLLGRYQETQYF.

At least ten counts were recorded for this clonotype. The J gene is TRBJ2-1, the V gene TRBV4-3; 9 bases map to TRBD2. The CDR3 is 17 amino acids. Germline lookup yields CDR1 LGHNA and CDR2 YSLEER. V was clipped by 7 bases and J by 8 bases; unmatched bases: 18. CDR3 in DNA: TGCGCCAGCACCGCGAGCCAGGCGGGAGGGCCTTGGTATGAGCAGTTCTTC. Its translation is CASTASQAGGPWYEQFF.